The clone carrying this T cell receptor (beta chain) has at least ten counts. This specimen comes from a study of blood T cells in healthy people across ages. Per-sample yields of isolated PBMCs were at least 6 million. The V and J ends lost 2 bases and 2 bases respectively, with 18 bases between them. Germline V CDR1 and CDR2: SGHDT, YYEEEE. The CDR3 is made up of 17 amino acids. The authors ran a second PCR of about 6 to 12 cycles using a sample-barcoded 5' primer and a J-beta primer mix. TCRdb independently ran MiXCR on the 5' RACE reads; one entry per CDR3 protein. The sample has around 1.7 million distinct CDR3 sequences; 28% are singletons.

The sequence was obtained from a woman in her 30s in good health. The material sequenced was blood. The chain is built from TRBV5-6 and TRBJ2-3; perhaps TRBD1 as D (6 bases). The CDR3: CASSFLRAGASTDTQYF. DNA for the CDR3: TGTGCCAGCAGCTTTTTACGTGCAGGGGCTTCCACAGATACGCAGTATTTT.